These T cell receptor beta chains were read from a single sample in a study of cytomegalovirus exposure and HLA in healthy donors. The data were produced by immunoSEQ multiplex PCR, yet TCRdb's version contains in-frame clones alone and is incomplete. The repertoire holds under 150,000 clones, with around 70% as singletons. The sequencing sample was made of PBMCs. Every receptor here comes from a man aged 40-49 years in good health and CMV-seronegative. The CDR3 runs from the conserved cysteine through the conserved F or W. D genes are given only for firm matches.

D	V	J	CDR3
TRBD1	TRBV30	TRBJ1-4	CAWSEGAGHLFF
.	TRBV30	TRBJ1-1	CAWSGGGRAFF
.	TRBV27	TRBJ2-7	CASSLQEPYEQYF
TRBD2	TRBV28	TRBJ2-5	CASSTSGSREQYF
TRBD2	TRBV2	TRBJ2-7	CASSAAPGTSGFGSYEQYF
TRBD1	TRBV6-5	TRBJ1-1	CASSSDRGLTEAFF
.	TRBV25-1	TRBJ1-2	CASSVDFLYGYTF
TRBD2	TRBV5-1	TRBJ2-2	CASSLTSGGIVGELFF
TRBD1	TRBV27	TRBJ1-5	CASRPTGSGAQHF
TRBD1	TRBV2	TRBJ1-2	CATRTGVGGYTF
.	TRBV2	TRBJ2-7	CASRKGGAVRVYEQYF
TRBD1	TRBV28	TRBJ1-2	CASSTGGAVNYGYTF
.	TRBV7-9	TRBJ2-3	CASSPQGNTQYF
.	TRBV28	TRBJ2-1	CASSLPGAEQFF
TRBD1	TRBV2	TRBJ1-2	CASRSLQGGGYTF
TRBD1	TRBV6-1	TRBJ2-3	CASSEGQGADTQYF
TRBD2	TRBV5-1	TRBJ2-1	CASTWEPLAGGTAEQFF
.	TRBV5-1	TRBJ2-7	CASSLLGGRYEQYF
.	TRBV10-1	TRBJ2-1	CASSDPGSEQFF
TRBD2	TRBV30	TRBJ2-7	CAWSSPSGRVYEQYF
.	TRBV5-1	TRBJ2-5	CASSFGETQYF
.	TRBV15	TRBJ1-5	CATSRDPGQNQPQNF
.	TRBV19	TRBJ2-7	CASSIARSYEQYF
TRBD1	TRBV6-1	TRBJ1-2	CASRGTGPYGYTF
TRBD2	TRBV2	TRBJ2-1	CASSVELAVNEQFF
TRBD1	TRBV15	TRBJ2-1	CATSRTARAGGAGNEQFF
TRBD2	TRBV4-1	TRBJ2-5	CASSQERGLAEQETQYF
TRBD1	TRBV6-5	TRBJ1-1	CASSQPGQGVTEAFF
.	TRBV6-1	TRBJ2-7	CASSEETGYSYEQYF
.	TRBV19	TRBJ2-5	CASSPRVSTETQYF
.	TRBV4-1	TRBJ1-3	CASSQMTGDSGNTIYF
.	TRBV9	TRBJ1-4	CASSVGAGAFEKLFF
TRBD2	TRBV13	TRBJ2-1	CASSSVAGGPNEQFF
.	TRBV6-5	TRBJ1-1	CASSYSGWTEAFF
TRBD1	TRBV30	TRBJ1-2	CAWTVQGYGYTF
.	TRBV4-1	TRBJ1-1	CASRGGANTEAFF
TRBD1	TRBV30	TRBJ1-5	CAWGLGTGYNQPQHF
TRBD2	TRBV2	TRBJ2-5	CAKGLAGGATETQYF
TRBD2	TRBV6-5	TRBJ2-1	CASKPPGTTHNEQFF
TRBD1	TRBV7-2	TRBJ2-2	CASSLVSGQGTGELFF
.	TRBV5-6	TRBJ2-7	CASSLFRSRISYEQYF
.	TRBV5-4	TRBJ2-2	CASSSKVAGNTGELFF
.	TRBV28	TRBJ1-1	CASIETQSDTEAFF
.	TRBV19	TRBJ2-6	CASSIVLRRVSGANVLTF
TRBD2	TRBV4-1	TRBJ2-5	CASSHGTSGGAGETQYF
.	TRBV5-6	TRBJ1-2	CASSPIGSGEKDYGYTF
.	TRBV7-3	TRBJ1-1	CASSSAPGREAFF
TRBD1	TRBV5-1	TRBJ1-2	CASTQGGPISGGYTF
.	TRBV4-3	TRBJ2-1	CASSQGLRWRTDPKYEQFF
.	TRBV4-2	TRBJ1-4	CASSQEGADEKLFF
.	TRBV18	TRBJ2-2	CASSPAVGSTGELFF
.	TRBV15	TRBJ1-1	CATALGTANTEAFF
TRBD1	TRBV5-1	TRBJ1-1	CASSLGQGAVTEAFF
.	TRBV7-7	TRBJ2-7	CASRVGRPYEQYF